The entry below describes one TCR beta chain. Profiling relied on immunoSEQ multiplex PCR, and the TCRdb table lists in-frame clones only, not all of them. The table includes a few hundred thousand clones, 70% to 90% detected once. The junction had 10 bases not matched to a gene; V was cut back by 0 bases and J by 1 base. The CDR3 is 18 residues long. Germline CDR1 reads SGHRS; CDR2 reads YFSETQ. These data are taken from a study of blood T cell repertoires in COVID-19. Sequenced material: peripheral blood. This TCR was recovered from a woman between 50 and 59 years old with acute or convalescent COVID-19. V and J are TRBV5-1 and TRBJ2-1; 7 bases map to TRBD2. CDR3 loop: CASSLGWGGSISYNEQFF. In DNA, the CDR3 is TGCGCCAGCAGCTTGGGGTGGGGCGGGAGTATTTCCTACAATGAGCAGTTCTTC.